Listed below are T cell receptor beta chains from one sample, sequenced in a study of shared clonotypes between healthy human individuals. Some clones are missing from TCRdb's copy, which holds only in-frame ones; the method was immunoSEQ multiplex PCR. The table has approximately 2,300,000 clones, just under 95% seen once; the top ten hold 0.3% to 0.4%. Input material: naive CD4+ T cells from PBMCs. The receptors were sampled from a young man in good health. Some clones in this sample may be carry-over from other donors' samples. The conserved cysteine and the conserved F or W are not part of the CDR3 here. The order of the fields is J gene, V gene, clone size, CDR3 length, CDR3 protein. The size entry is marked missing in some rows and otherwise reads once, few, many or a size class.

j_gene: TRBJ2-4
v_gene: TRBV27
abundance: once
len: 13
CDR3aa: ASSRSMDRGNIQY

j_gene: TRBJ1-1
v_gene: TRBV10-3
abundance: .
len: 13
CDR3aa: AISGGGQPNTEAF

j_gene: TRBJ2-1
v_gene: TRBV2
abundance: .
len: 17
CDR3aa: ASSEALWLAGRSYNEQF

j_gene: TRBJ2-3
v_gene: TRBV7-8
abundance: .
len: 11
CDR3aa: ALRADSTDTQY

j_gene: TRBJ1-4
v_gene: TRBV7-6
abundance: .
len: 13
CDR3aa: ASSTPGPTIEKLF

j_gene: TRBJ2-1
v_gene: TRBV5-1
abundance: once
len: 13
CDR3aa: ASSLFSRSYNEQF

j_gene: TRBJ2-7
v_gene: TRBV27
abundance: .
len: 13
CDR3aa: ASRLNSGRVYEQY

j_gene: TRBJ2-3
v_gene: TRBV25-1
abundance: .
len: 13
CDR3aa: ASSSQGAVTDTQY

j_gene: TRBJ2-5
v_gene: TRBV29-1
abundance: .
len: 10
CDR3aa: SVDRVPETQY

j_gene: TRBJ2-7
v_gene: TRBV28
abundance: .
len: 10
CDR3aa: ASGRGSYEQY

j_gene: TRBJ2-7
v_gene: TRBV27
abundance: .
len: 12
CDR3aa: ATIRGPGVGEQY

j_gene: TRBJ1-5
v_gene: TRBV28
abundance: .
len: 15
CDR3aa: ASSTRGWDRGLQPQH

j_gene: TRBJ2-5
v_gene: TRBV9
abundance: .
len: 13
CDR3aa: ASSPTGGMGETQY

j_gene: TRBJ2-3
v_gene: TRBV7-2
abundance: .
len: 14
CDR3aa: ASSFGLAQSTDTQY

j_gene: TRBJ2-6
v_gene: TRBV5-1
abundance: .
len: 13
CDR3aa: ASSLQGSGANVLT

j_gene: TRBJ1-1
v_gene: TRBV11-1
abundance: .
len: 11
CDR3aa: ASSFGRNTEAF

j_gene: TRBJ1-1
v_gene: TRBV7-9
abundance: .
len: 11
CDR3aa: ASSLGQSTEAF

j_gene: TRBJ2-7
v_gene: TRBV18
abundance: .
len: 12
CDR3aa: ASSPPSVAYEQY

j_gene: TRBJ1-5
v_gene: TRBV7-8
abundance: once
len: 16
CDR3aa: ASSPLPGGWNSNQPQH

j_gene: TRBJ1-2
v_gene: TRBV11-2
abundance: .
len: 12
CDR3aa: ASSLVAPNYGYT

j_gene: TRBJ1-2
v_gene: TRBV28
abundance: .
len: 12
CDR3aa: ASSPLTANYGYT

j_gene: TRBJ1-1
v_gene: TRBV28
abundance: .
len: 11
CDR3aa: ASSFFGGTEAF

j_gene: TRBJ2-5
v_gene: TRBV5-1
abundance: .
len: 13
CDR3aa: ASSFSGTGEETQY

j_gene: TRBJ2-3
v_gene: TRBV18
abundance: .
len: 15
CDR3aa: ASSPRDRPGQTDTQY

j_gene: TRBJ2-3
v_gene: TRBV5-6
abundance: .
len: 13
CDR3aa: ASSLGLGGTDTQY

j_gene: TRBJ2-7
v_gene: TRBV6-1
abundance: .
len: 14
CDR3aa: ASSDYFSGSSYEQY

j_gene: TRBJ2-5
v_gene: TRBV5-6
abundance: once
len: 14
CDR3aa: ASSFRSRTVQETQY

j_gene: TRBJ1-2
v_gene: TRBV11-2
abundance: .
len: 13
CDR3aa: ASSLDRETGDGYT

j_gene: TRBJ1-3
v_gene: TRBV7-9
abundance: .
len: 13
CDR3aa: ASSAGTLSGNTIY